Following are 29 T cell receptor beta chains from one sample sequenced in a study of T cells in localized non-small cell lung cancer (dated by TCRdb to the early 2020s). Libraries were prepared through the immunoSEQ multiplex PCR assay. TCRdb stores this immuneACCESS table with in-frame sequences only. Part of the clones is absent; in the studies checked, under half of the shortfall reflects unresolved V genes, and no reason is known for the rest. The sample table lists 45,000 or so clones, 91% of them with a count of one. The ten top clones hold about 11% of the sample. The material was PBMCs, obtained before any cancer treatment. The source is a woman aged 40-69 years with stage II lung adenocarcinoma.

This chain joins TRBV6-1 and TRBJ2-7; TRBD1 is a possible D gene (6 bases). Between the trimmed V and J ends, which lost 0 bases and 2 bases, there was a span of 11 bases. CDR1 is MNHNS and CDR2 is SASEGT in the germline V gene. The CDR3 sequence is 15 residues long. The CDR3 spells CASSEASQGPYEQYF. CDR3 DNA sequence: TGTGCCAGCAGTGAAGCATCACAGGGCCCCTACGAGCAGTACTTC.

J is TRBJ2-7 and V is TRBV4-1; perhaps TRBD1 as D (6 bases). Germline V gene data show CDR1 as MGHRA and CDR2 as YSYEKL. Trimming stripped 1 base from V and 0 bases from J, with 10 bases between. The CDR3 consists of 15 residues. The CDR3 is CASSQARGSSYEQYF. The CDR3, as DNA: TGCGCCAGCAGCCAAGCAAGGGGGAGCTCCTACGAGCAGTACTTC.

The chain is built from TRBV14 and TRBJ1-2; perhaps TRBD1 as D (5 bases). The CDR3 loop spans 16 amino acids. The V gene's germline CDR1 is SGHDN and CDR2 FVKESK. Trimming took 0 bases from V and 5 from J, leaving 16 bases between them. The chain's CDR3 is CASSQDRALQGYGYTF. The CDR3 bases are TGTGCCAGCAGCCAAGATCGGGCCCTCCAGGGTTATGGCTACACCTTC.

CDR3 amino acids: CASSGTASGNTIYF. In DNA form, the CDR3 reads TGTGCCAGCAGTGGGACCGCGTCTGGAAACACCATATATTTT. The chain is built from TRBV25-1 and TRBJ1-3; no firm D call. Germline assignment: CDR1 MGHDK and CDR2 SYGVNS. CDR3 size: 14 residues. Trimming shortened V by 4 bases and J by 1 base, and 8 bases separated the two germline ends.

Sample share makes this clone medium-sized. The chain carries TRBV9 and TRBJ1-2; 8 nucleotides match TRBD1. There are 13 residues in the CDR3. CDR1 is SGDLS and CDR2 is YYNGEE in the germline V gene. Trimming took 6 bases from V and 3 from J; bases not matched to a gene: 4. The DNA for the CDR3 is TGTGCCAGCAACGACAGGGGCCACTATGGCTACACCTTC. Amino acids: CASNDRGHYGYTF.

This sequence joins TRBV6-1 and TRBJ2-7; D is perhaps TRBD1 or TRBD2 (5 bases each). Germline values: CDR1 MNHNS, CDR2 SASEGT. Deletions cut 10 bases from V and 1 base from J, with 17 bases between. The CDR3 consists of 14 residues. The DNA for the CDR3 is TGTGCCACGACCGGGACGGATACTTCCTACGAGCAGTACTTC. It encodes CATTGTDTSYEQYF.

The chain couples TRBV18 to TRBJ2-6; D call uncertain. Germline V lookup: CDR1 KGHSH, CDR2 LQKENI. V lost 6 bases and J lost 2, with 8 bases in between. The CDR3 loop spans 14 amino acids. CDR3 region: CASSSGPGANVLTF. For the CDR3, the DNA is TGTGCCAGCTCGTCCGGGCCTGGGGCCAACGTCCTGACTTTC.

CDR3 region: CASSPAENRLDTQYF. CDR3 DNA sequence: TGCGCCAGCAGCCCAGCGGAGAATCGGCTAGATACGCAGTATTTT. The rearrangement uses TRBV4-1 and TRBJ2-3, with D possibly TRBD2 on 5 matching bases. Between the trimmed V and J ends, which lost 4 bases and 5 bases, there was a span of 16 bases. The CDR3 sequence is 15 residues long. Germline values: CDR1 MGHRA, CDR2 YSYEKL.

This chain connects TRBV4-1 to TRBJ1-2; D gene ambiguous. Trimming left V 1 base short and J 10 bases short, with 19 bases between. CDR3 size: 15 residues. Germline loops: CDR1 MGHRA, CDR2 YSYEKL. DNA for the CDR3: TGCGCCAGCAGCCAAGCCCCGGAGGGAGGGCGGGCCTACACCTTC. Residues: CASSQAPEGGRAYTF.

This clone was detected only once. This chain links TRBV18 with TRBJ1-4, with D perhaps matching TRBD1 (6 bases). CDR3 length: 17 residues. Germline V gene sequence: CDR1 KGHSH, CDR2 LQKENI. V was shortened by 4 bases and J by 0 bases, with 15 bases between the two germline ends. Here the CDR3 reads CASSQWDISATNEKLFF. CDR3 DNA sequence: TGTGCCAGCTCACAATGGGACATTTCTGCAACTAATGAAAAACTGTTTTTT.

The chain recombines TRBV19 with TRBJ1-1, with a weak D call TRBD1 (6 bases). This CDR3 has 19 amino acids. Germline-derived CDR1 and CDR2 are LNHDA and SQIVND (reference sequence). Trimming cost V 5 bases and J 0 bases, with 25 bases left between them. CDR3 sequence reads: CASSLRGQLLNPMNTEAFF. In nucleotides, the CDR3 is TGTGCCAGTAGTCTACGAGGACAGCTCCTGAACCCCATGAACACTGAAGCTTTCTTT.

This chain uses TRBV5-5 with TRBJ2-6; D unresolved. CDR3 size: 16 residues. Trimming took 1 base from V and 2 from J, leaving 10 bases between them. Germline CDR1 SGHKS, CDR2 YYEKEE (reference sequence). The CDR3 DNA reads TGTGCCAGCAGCTTGTCTGGAACCCCTGGGGCCAACGTCCTGACTTTC. Translating gives CASSLSGTPGANVLTF. Filled out from reference TRBV5-5 and TRBJ2-6, the complete variable domain reads DAGVTQSPTHLIKTRGQQVTLRCSPISGHKSVSWYQQVLGQGPQFIFQYYEKEERGRGNFPDRFSARQFPNYSSELNVNALLLGDSALYLCASSLSGTPGANVLTFGAGSRLTVL.

The chain employs TRBV5-1 and TRBJ2-1, with D perhaps matching TRBD2 (6 bases). Germline loops: CDR1 SGHRS, CDR2 YFSETQ. There are 15 residues in the CDR3. V lost 0 bases to trimming and J lost 6 bases, with 13 bases between them. The chain's CDR3 is CASSLDTSPGNEQFF. For the CDR3, the DNA is TGCGCCAGCAGCTTGGACACTAGCCCCGGCAATGAGCAGTTCTTC.

J is TRBJ2-1 and V is TRBV5-4; 11 positions agree with TRBD2. The CDR3 has 15 amino acids. Unmatched junction bases numbered 2, after V lost 1 base and J lost 5 bases. The germline CDR1 and CDR2 sequences are SGHNT and YYREEE (reference sequence). Here the CDR3 DNA reads TGTGCCAGCAGCTTGACTAGCGGGGGAAACAATGAGCAGTTCTTC. Protein sequence: CASSLTSGGNNEQFF.

The chain joins TRBV10-3 to TRBJ2-7; tentative D call: TRBD2 (6 bases). Germline V CDR1 and CDR2: ENHRY, SYGVKD. V lost 7 bases and J 0 bases, leaving 13 bases between the germline ends. The CDR3 loop spans 14 amino acids. The CDR3 sequence is CAIKEGFSSYEQYF. For the CDR3, the DNA is TGTGCCATCAAGGAGGGTTTCAGCTCCTACGAGCAGTACTTC.

The chain is built from TRBV5-1 and TRBJ1-4, with D unclear. This CDR3 has 15 residues. The V and J ends lost 1 base and 3 bases respectively, with 10 bases between them. From germline, CDR1 is SGHRS and CDR2 YFSETQ. In DNA, the CDR3 is TGCGCCAGCAGCTTGCAACAAGCCTCTAATGAAAAACTGTTTTTT. Translating it yields CASSLQQASNEKLFF.

The genes are TRBV6-1 and TRBJ1-2; D may be TRBD1 (6 bases). The ends were cut back, 3 bases at V and 4 bases at J, with 24 bases in the middle. Germline CDR1 reads MNHNS; CDR2 reads SASEGT. The CDR3 consists of 18 residues. The CDR3 region is CASSDWLQGTGGFYGYTF. DNA of the CDR3: TGTGCCAGCAGTGACTGGCTCCAGGGGACCGGAGGCTTCTATGGCTACACCTTC.

The gene calls are TRBV28 and TRBJ2-7, with D maybe TRBD2 (6 bases). Germline CDR1 and CDR2: MDHEN and SYDVKM. The CDR3 is 12 amino acids. The germline V and J ends were trimmed by 8 bases and 2 bases, with 10 bases remaining between them. The CDR3 DNA reads as TGTGCCAGCCGGGAGACAGCCTACGAGCAGTACTTC. This codes for CASRETAYEQYF.

The rearrangement joins TRBV7-6 to TRBJ2-1; 7 bases are shared with TRBD2. The germline gives CDR1 SGHVS, CDR2 FNYEAQ. Losses at the gene ends were 1 base for V and 2 bases for J; bases not matched to a gene: 5. The CDR3 is 16 residues long. Here the CDR3 reads CASSLDVGGTYNEQFF. In nucleotides, the CDR3 is TGTGCCAGCAGCTTAGACGTGGGGGGGACCTACAATGAGCAGTTCTTC.

The genes are TRBV6-5 and TRBJ2-7, with D perhaps TRBD1 (6 bases). Trimming removed 0 bases from V and 6 bases from J, with 15 bases in between. CDR3 length equals 15 residues. Germline lookup yields CDR1 MNHEY and CDR2 SVGAGI. The CDR3 nucleotides read TGTGCCAGCAGTTACTCGGACAAACAACAGGGCGAGCAGTACTTC. This gives the protein CASSYSDKQQGEQYF.

This sequence joins TRBV5-1 and TRBJ1-2; D not resolved. The V end was cut by 0 bases, the J end by 4 bases, with 16 bases between. The CDR3 extends over 16 amino acids. Germline V gives CDR1 SGHRS, CDR2 YFSETQ. CDR3 sequence reads: CASSLGLVGDGYGYTF. The CDR3 DNA sequence: TGCGCCAGCAGCTTGGGTCTCGTGGGCGACGGCTATGGCTACACCTTC.

The genes are TRBV28 and TRBJ2-2; D perhaps matches TRBD2 (5 bases). Germline V gene data show CDR1 as MDHEN and CDR2 as SYDVKM. The CDR3 contains 14 residues. Between the trimmed V and J ends, which lost 3 bases and 8 bases, there was a span of 13 bases. The CDR3 region is CASSFVGRDGELFF. The CDR3 region has the DNA TGTGCCAGCAGTTTTGTGGGTCGGGATGGGGAGCTGTTTTTT.

The rearrangement links TRBV2 to TRBJ1-4; D may be TRBD1 (6 bases). The CDR3 is 15 amino acids. V was clipped by 8 bases and J by 2 bases, with 15 bases between them. The germline V gene encodes CDR1 SNHLY and CDR2 FYNNEI. The CDR3 region has the DNA TGTGCCAGCGGACAGTATGCGGGGACTAATGAAAAACTGTTTTTT. Translation gives CASGQYAGTNEKLFF. The full variable domain, completed using reference TRBV2 and TRBJ1-4, is EPEVTQTPSHQVTQMGQEVILRCVPISNHLYFYWYRQILGQKVEFLVSFYNNEISEKSEIFDDQFSVERPDGSNFTLKIRSTKLEDSAMYFCASGQYAGTNEKLFFGSGTQLSVL.

This rearrangement joins TRBV5-4 to TRBJ2-1; D gene unclear. This CDR3 contains 16 residues. Germline V gene sequence: CDR1 SGHNT, CDR2 YYREEE (reference sequence). The germline V and J ends were trimmed by 3 bases and 0 bases, with 13 bases remaining between them. Here the CDR3 DNA reads TGTGCCAGCAGCTCCGCTCTATCCAGCTCCTACAATGAGCAGTTCTTC. Amino acid sequence: CASSSALSSSYNEQFF.

This chain joins TRBV6-6 and TRBJ1-1; 7 nucleotides line up with TRBD1. CDR1 and CDR2 from the germline V gene are MNHNY and SVGAGI (reference sequence). The CDR3 loop spans 13 amino acids. Trimming cost V 6 bases and J 1 base; bases outside gene matches: 2. Here the CDR3 DNA reads TGTGCCAGCAGCCGGGACAGGAACACTGAAGCTTTCTTT. Protein sequence: CASSRDRNTEAFF.

The chain links TRBV27 to TRBJ1-5; no clear D. V lost 2 bases to trimming and J lost 4 bases, with 12 bases between them. The CDR3 extends over 15 amino acids. The germline gives CDR1 MNHEY, CDR2 SMNVEV (reference sequence). Here the CDR3 DNA reads TGTGCCAGCAGTTTACGAACATCCCATAATCAGCCCCAGCATTTT. Translated: CASSLRTSHNQPQHF.

V is TRBV28 and J is TRBJ1-2; D ambiguous. Germline assignment: CDR1 MDHEN and CDR2 SYDVKM. The CDR3 is made up of 17 amino acids. V lost 3 bases, J lost 0 bases, and 17 bases lay in between. CDR3 sequence reads: CASSFLGVQAANYGYTF. The CDR3 region has the DNA TGTGCCAGCAGTTTCCTAGGTGTGCAGGCCGCTAACTATGGCTACACCTTC.

V and J are TRBV20-1 and TRBJ2-7; D unresolved. The germline gives CDR1 DFQATT, CDR2 SNEGSKA (reference sequence). V was shortened by 6 bases and J by 2 bases, with 8 bases between the two germline ends. The CDR3 contains 11 residues. This chain's CDR3 is CSASLTYEQYF. CDR3 DNA sequence: TGCAGTGCCAGTCTCACCTACGAGCAGTACTTC.

V gene TRBV19 combines with J gene TRBJ1-5; D remains ambiguous. The CDR3 has 12 residues. CDR1 and CDR2 from the germline V gene are LNHDA and SQIVND (reference sequence). V lost 1 base to trimming and J lost 7 bases, with 5 bases between them. CDR3: CASSIGEQPQHF. DNA of the CDR3: TGTGCCAGTAGTATAGGAGAACAGCCCCAGCATTTT.